The 21 T cell receptor beta chains listed next were all sequenced from one sample in a study of CD8 T cells in Susac syndrome. An input of about 0.45 to 1 ug of RNA was subjected to reverse transcription using random hexamers. TCRdb reprocessed the immunoSEQ multiplex PCR reads via MiXCR and lists one record per CDR3 protein. The sample yields more than 200,000 distinct CDR3 sequences, about 93% seen once. Input material: CD4+ T cells from PBMCs. These receptors originate from a human donor with multiple sclerosis.

V is TRBV7-9 and J is TRBJ2-4; the match to TRBD2 covers 7 bases. CDR3 length equals 15 residues. V was pared by 3 bases and J by 8 bases, with 10 bases of the junction left unmatched. Germline lookup yields CDR1 SEHNR and CDR2 FQNEAQ (reference sequence). DNA for the CDR3: TGTGCCAGCAGCTTCGGGGCGGGAGTGGGGGACATTCAGTACTTC. It yields the protein CASSFGAGVGDIQYF.

The chain carries TRBV20-1 and TRBJ2-1; D is possibly TRBD2 (5 bases). CDR3 size: 11 residues. The germline V gene has CDR1 DFQATT and CDR2 SNEGSKA (reference sequence). Trimming removed 7 bases at V and 10 bases at J, with 14 bases between. CDR3 in amino acids: CSGYPGSEQFF. The CDR3 nucleotides are TGCAGTGGTTACCCGGGGTCCGAGCAGTTCTTC.

This sequence joins TRBV28 and TRBJ1-2; D not certain. V dropped 4 bases and J dropped 7 bases, with 22 bases sitting between them. CDR1 is MDHEN and CDR2 is SYDVKM in the germline V gene. The CDR3 length is 16 residues. The CDR3 DNA reads as TGTGCCAGCAGTTCCCCCCGACCCCAAATGAAAGGTGGCTACACCTTC. This sequence encodes CASSSPRPQMKGGYTF.

The rearrangement uses TRBV3-1 and TRBJ2-7; 9 bases are shared with TRBD1. There are 14 residues in the CDR3. Trimming at V came to 2 bases and at J to 6 bases, leaving 5 bases not matched to a gene. Germline V lookup: CDR1 LGHDT, CDR2 YNNKEL (reference sequence). Written as DNA, the CDR3 is TGTGCCAGCAGCCAATCCGGGACAGGGAGCGAGCAGTACTTC. It codes for CASSQSGTGSEQYF.

For this clonotype: At one end, the junction sequence differs from germline, possibly due to a read error. The genes are TRBV6-6 and TRBJ1-5; D is uncertain. CDR3 length equals 14 residues. Germline-derived CDR1 and CDR2 are MNHNY and SVGAGI (reference sequence). CDR3 protein: CASSYSDHNQPQLF. CDR3 bases: TGTGCCAGCAGTTACTCGGACCACAATCAGCCCCAGCTTTTT.

The V and J genes are TRBV12-3 or TRBV12-4 and TRBJ2-5; 7 nucleotides line up with TRBD1. V gave up 2 bases and J gave up 5 bases; unmatched junction bases: 2. The CDR3 totals 13 residues. The CDR3 DNA is TGTGCCAGCAGTTTACAGGGGGACGAGACCCAGTACTTC. Residues: CASSLQGDETQYF.

This chain joins TRBV28 and TRBJ2-7, with 9 bases identical to TRBD2. Per the germline V gene, CDR1 is MDHEN and CDR2 is SYDVKM. There are 14 residues in the CDR3. J gave up 4 bases and V 7 bases, and 8 bases lay outside the gene matches. CDR3 sequence reads: CASTPGTSRYEQYF. The CDR3, as DNA: TGTGCCAGCACCCCTGGGACTAGCAGGTACGAGCAGTACTTC.

This chain joins TRBV15 and TRBJ1-5, with TRBD1 matching over 9 bases. The CDR3 loop spans 16 amino acids. Per germline, CDR1 LNHNV and CDR2 YYDKDF (reference sequence). With 0 bases clipped from V and 7 bases from J, the junction kept 7 bases outside the gene matches. The CDR3, as DNA: TGTGCCACCAGCAGAGAACAGGGGGCATCGAGCCAGCCCCAGCATTTT. The encoded protein is CATSREQGASSQPQHF.

J is TRBJ1-6 and V is TRBV27, with unresolved D. V was shortened by 2 bases and J by 7 bases, with 9 bases between the two germline ends. CDR3 size: 14 residues. The germline V gene has CDR1 MNHEY and CDR2 SMNVEV (reference sequence). The CDR3 DNA sequence: TGTGCCAGCAGTTTAAGCGGATTCAATTCACCCCTCCACTTT. It is translated as CASSLSGFNSPLHF.

This chain connects TRBV28 to TRBJ2-7; 9 nucleotides align to TRBD2. The CDR3 totals 14 residues. CDR1 is MDHEN and CDR2 is SYDVKM in the germline V gene. With 10 bases clipped from V and 4 bases from J, the junction kept 11 bases outside the gene matches. The CDR3 bases are TGTGCCACCTTCCCTGCGGGAGGGCCGTACGAGCAGTACGTC. Amino acid sequence: CATFPAGGPYEQYV.

This chain uses TRBV29-1 with TRBJ2-1; D gene uncertain. Trimming stripped 0 bases from V and 10 bases from J, with 7 bases between. Germline assignment: CDR1 SQVTM and CDR2 ANQGSEA. The CDR3 runs to 11 residues. The CDR3 spells CSVEDWPEQFF. Here the CDR3 DNA reads TGCAGCGTTGAAGATTGGCCAGAGCAGTTCTTC.

This sequence joins TRBV3-1 and TRBJ2-2; 8 bases fit TRBD2. V lost 0 bases to trimming and J lost 4 bases; unmatched junction nucleotides: 10. The CDR3 spans 18 residues. The germline CDR1 and CDR2 sequences are LGHDT and YNNKEL (reference sequence). The CDR3 sequence: CASSQDFPLAGFTGELFF. CDR3 coding DNA: TGTGCCAGCAGCCAAGATTTCCCGCTAGCGGGCTTCACCGGGGAGCTGTTTTTT.

The J gene is TRBJ2-1, the V gene TRBV9; 9 positions agree with TRBD1. The CDR3 consists of 15 residues. CDR1 SGDLS and CDR2 YYNGEE come from the germline V gene. After removal of 3 bases from V and 4 bases from J, the junction contained 5 bases not matched to a gene. The CDR3 region is CASSGRDRDYNEQFF. CDR3 in DNA: TGTGCCAGCAGCGGCCGGGACAGGGATTACAATGAGCAGTTCTTC.

The chain uses TRBV6-1 and TRBJ1-3; D is possibly TRBD1 (6 bases). The germline gives CDR1 MNHNS, CDR2 SASEGT. Trimming removed 8 bases at V and 3 bases at J, with 14 bases between. The CDR3 length is 14 residues. The CDR3 protein is CASRRNRDGNTIYF. The CDR3 DNA is TGTGCCAGCCGGAGAAACAGGGATGGAAACACCATATATTTT.

This chain joins TRBV5-4 and TRBJ1-2; 7 nucleotides agree with TRBD1. Trimming removed 4 bases from V and 8 bases from J; junction bases left unmatched: 8. The CDR3 spans 13 residues. CDR1 is SGHNT and CDR2 is YYREEE in the germline V gene (reference sequence). This CDR3 reads CASSRQGSMGYTF. In nucleotides, the CDR3 is TGTGCCAGCAGCCGACAGGGCTCTATGGGCTACACCTTC.

The chain couples TRBV9 to TRBJ2-5, with 8 nucleotides matching TRBD1. Germline CDR1 is SGDLS and CDR2 is YYNGEE. Germline trimming cut 5 bases from V and 0 bases from J; bases unmatched to any gene: 6. CDR3 size: 15 residues. CDR3 sequence reads: CASSVRQGYQETQYF. Here the CDR3 DNA reads TGTGCCAGCAGTGTCCGACAGGGGTACCAAGAGACCCAGTACTTC.

V gene TRBV20-1 combines with J gene TRBJ2-1; TRBD2 matches at 10 bases. CDR3 length: 16 amino acids. V lost 3 bases to trimming and J lost 7 bases; unmatched junction nucleotides: 12. Germline V gene lookup returns CDR1 DFQATT and CDR2 SNEGSKA (reference sequence). The CDR3 protein is CSASPLAAGGLNEQFF. DNA for the CDR3: TGCAGTGCTAGTCCCCTTGCAGCGGGGGGGTTAAATGAGCAGTTCTTC.

The V call is TRBV30, the J call TRBJ2-7; D gene uncertain. V shed 1 base and J shed 7 bases, with 11 bases lying between them. The germline CDR1 and CDR2 sequences are GTSNPN and SVGIG (reference sequence). This CDR3 comprises 12 residues. Here the CDR3 DNA reads TGTGCCTGGAGTGCCTCTACGACGGAGCAGTACTTC. As protein: CAWSASTTEQYF.

This chain connects TRBV12-3 or TRBV12-4 to TRBJ2-3; unclear D gene. V dropped 5 bases and J dropped 0 bases, with 9 bases sitting between them. The CDR3 has 14 amino acids. The CDR3 loop reads CASSERHSTDTQYF. CDR3 DNA sequence: TGTGCCAGCAGTGAGCGACACAGCACAGATACGCAGTATTTT.

This sequence joins TRBV4-1 and TRBJ1-1; no reliable D call. Germline V lookup: CDR1 MGHRA, CDR2 YSYEKL. V was shortened by 0 bases and J by 13 bases, with 15 bases between the two germline ends. This CDR3 is 13 amino acids long. This CDR3 reads CASSQEIFREVFF. The CDR3 bases are TGCGCCAGCAGCCAAGAGATTTTTCGGGAGGTTTTCTTT.

The chain has TRBV20-1 and TRBJ1-4; D uncertain. Germline-derived CDR1 and CDR2 are DFQATT and SNEGSKA (reference sequence). The CDR3 covers 11 residues. V was clipped by 3 bases and J by 12 bases, with 11 bases between them. Here the CDR3 reads CSARSPPELFF. CDR3 DNA sequence: TGCAGTGCTAGGAGCCCCCCGGAACTGTTTTTT.